This note documents a single T cell receptor beta chain sequence. The antigen is unknown. The sample originates from a study of CD4 T cells in relation to SARS-CoV-2 and coronaviruses. The overall study: The negative reference was HIV-1 Nef peptide pool or peptide-free culture.

Germline lookup yields CDR1 SNHLY and CDR2 FYNNEI. Losses at the gene ends were 4 bases for V and 2 bases for J; bases not matched to a gene: 8. This CDR3 comprises 16 residues. Using immunoSEQ multiplex PCR, the repertoire was profiled, and TCRdb retains in-frame clones only, with some absent. The sample shows 20,000 or so clones, around 75% of them seen only once. The unexposed donors gave CD4+ T cells in about 2010-2019, prior to COVID-19. After nine to ten days of culture, CD4+ T cells were isolated. Unexposed-donor CD4+ T cells were probed with SARS-CoV-2 S/N and four cold-coronavirus spikes, cells permitting. Cultures received half-medium IL-2 refreshes on days 3 and 7.

The specimen sequenced was CD4+ T cells from PBMCs, cultured in vitro. The receptor's source is a human donor in good health. V usage is TRBV2 and J usage is TRBJ1-5; 7 positions agree with TRBD1. The CDR3 nucleotides are TGTGCCAGCAGTGCCCAGACAGGGCTGGGCAATCAGCCCCAGCATTTT. It encodes CASSAQTGLGNQPQHF.